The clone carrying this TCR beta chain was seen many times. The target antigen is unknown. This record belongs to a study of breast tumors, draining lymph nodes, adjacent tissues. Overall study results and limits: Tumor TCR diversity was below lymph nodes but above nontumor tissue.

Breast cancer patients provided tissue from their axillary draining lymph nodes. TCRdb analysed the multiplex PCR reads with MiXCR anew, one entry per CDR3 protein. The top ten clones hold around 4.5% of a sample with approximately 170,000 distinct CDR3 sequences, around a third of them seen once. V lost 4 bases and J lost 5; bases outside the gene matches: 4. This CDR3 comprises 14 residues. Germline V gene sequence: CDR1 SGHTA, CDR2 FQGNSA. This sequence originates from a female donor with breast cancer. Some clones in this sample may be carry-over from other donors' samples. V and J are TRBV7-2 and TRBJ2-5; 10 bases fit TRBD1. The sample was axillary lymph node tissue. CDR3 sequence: CASSSPGQGETQYF. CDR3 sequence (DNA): TGTGCCAGCAGCTCACCGGGACAGGGGGAGACCCAGTACTTC.